This record looks at one T cell receptor beta chain sequence and its context. The data were taken from a study of shared T cell receptors in the human thymus. Looked up from germline, CDR1 is MNHEY and CDR2 is SMNVEV (reference sequence). V lost 3 bases to trimming and J lost 3 bases, with 6 bases between them. The CDR3 extends over 13 amino acids. The data were produced by immunoSEQ multiplex PCR, yet TCRdb's version contains in-frame clones alone and is incomplete. The sample includes more than 550,000 clones, roughly 85% of them seen just once. The sample was also linked to a second study, of human thymus T cells. That paper adds: Serving as donors were healthy Finnish infants, each of whom was having open corrective surgery for congenital heart defects. The thymus was resected at corrective cardiac surgery.

This TCR was sampled from a girl less than two years old with a congenital heart defect. The chain joins TRBV27 to TRBJ1-5; D ambiguous. Sample: thymocytes. The CDR3 bases are TGTGCCAGCAGTTTTCAGTTCAATCAGCCCCAGCATTTT. Protein product: CASSFQFNQPQHF.